This T cell receptor (beta chain) was captured in a study of cytomegalovirus exposure and HLA in healthy donors. Study-wide results and limits: A missense variant in DCLRE1C was later tied to TCR beta V- and J-gene trimming. The study reported that TCR beta sequences accurately predicted HLA-A and HLA-B alleles in most subjects.

Vbeta (60) and Jbeta (13) primers were used in the PCR. Assay used: immunoSEQ multiplex PCR; TCRdb lists only in-frame clones, some missing. Of over 100,000 clones in the sample, roughly 9.6% were seen once. This clone was detected a few times. Its antigen is not known. The CDR3 spans 19 residues. Trimming at V came to 4 bases and at J to 0 bases, leaving 15 bases not matched to a gene. Germline V lookup: CDR1 SEHNR, CDR2 FQNEAQ (reference sequence). The chain uses TRBV7-9 and TRBJ2-7; 10 bases are a match to TRBD2. The source is a woman between 35 and 50 years old in good health and CMV-seropositive. Sample: PBMCs. Here the CDR3 reads CASSSFSGGASRSSYEQYF. CDR3 in DNA: TGTGCCAGCAGCTCCTTCAGCGGGGGGGCCTCCAGGAGCTCCTACGAGCAGTACTTC.